What follows describes a single T cell receptor (beta chain). The antigen it recognizes is unknown. The sample holds no much larger clone one base away, and base qualities are not on file. This sample is part of a study of CD8 T cells in Susac syndrome (dated by TCRdb to between 2018 and 2021). Background for the entire study: Whether CD8+ T cell activation and differentiation in Susac syndrome was antigen driven was tested using repertoire sequencing. Clonality of the CD8+ T cell repertoire was compared between more than 10 healthy donors, around 14 Susac syndrome patients and under 19 multiple sclerosis patients. General findings and caveats noted by the study authors: The TCR sequencing and HLA analysis was acknowledged to have included a relatively small number of individuals.

RNA was extracted with the RNeasy kit and roughly 0.45 to 1 ug was reverse transcribed using random hexamers. TCR beta CDR3 regions were amplified with the immunoSEQ multiplex PCR assay covering 54 Vbeta and 13 Jbeta segments. PCR amplification bias was corrected using a synthetic template baseline for primer optimization and computational correction. The authors' analysis ran thus. Reads were annotated to V, D and J genes per IMGT and analyzed with immunoSEQ Analyzer, keeping only productive sequences. Clonality was calculated as one minus the Shannon entropy normalized by log2 of the number of productive unique sequences. For each patient and control, public and private clones were evaluated among the 100 most prevalent clones. Clones were defined as Susac-specific when absent from the healthy and MS cohorts, from about a thousand published viral clones and from other ImmuneACCESS disease sequences. TCRdb reanalyzed the raw reads on its own, using fastp at Q25 for trimming and MiXCR for clone calling, and kept in-frame beta chains. One record per CDR3 amino acid sequence lists the most common genes and DNA. Here the V and J calls rest on TCRdb's processing, not on the authors' analysis. The sample has 250,000 to 350,000 distinct CDR3 sequences on record, around 83% of them singletons. The ten largest make up approximately 0.11% of the sample.

High-throughput TCR beta sequencing profiled peripheral blood CD8+ and CD4+ T cells from healthy donors, Susac syndrome patients and multiple sclerosis patients. The multiple sclerosis controls were treatment-naive patients whose relapsing-remitting disease, either stable or active, fulfilled the revised McDonald criteria. Bulk CD8+ and CD4+ T cells were purified by magnetic negative isolation, while CD8+ TEMRA cells were enriched using FACS. Blood was collected in EDTA tubes and processed within 24 hours, with PBMCs isolated through density gradient centrifugation. PBMCs intended for TCR sequencing were frozen in liquid nitrogen and were later thawed in a 37 degrees C water bath. The sorted or isolated CD4+, CD8+ and CD8+ TEMRA cells reached a purity of at least 90%. The germline V gene (reference sequence) yields MNHEY for CDR1 and SMNVEV for CDR2. Including cysteine and phenylalanine, the CDR3 has 15 amino acids. The sequence is cut down to CDR3 DNA, 45 bases in frame from base 1. V drops 6 bases and J drops 3 bases, leaving 18 bases in between.

The rearranged chain carries TRBV27 and TRBJ2-7; the D element could tentatively be TRBD1 or TRBD2, as 5 bases agree for each. The receptor was isolated from a human donor with multiple sclerosis. Sequences were obtained from CD8+ T cells from PBMCs. This receptor has the CDR3 CASSESGGTFYEQYF. The DNA reads as follows: TGTGCCAGCAGCGAATCTGGGGGAACCTTCTACGAGCAGTACTTC.